Listed here are 22 T cell receptor beta chains from one sample, sequenced in a study of a mutant IDH1 vaccine in newly diagnosed glioma (dated by TCRdb to about 2021). The sample's time point label is to be understood as: week 11, during vaccination. A 20-mer mutant IDH1 peptide at 300 micrograms in Montanide made up each vaccine dose, which was injected subcutaneously together with topical imiquimod. These TCRs' antigens remain unknown. The receptor library was made with the immunoSEQ multiplex PCR assay. Entries here come from immuneACCESS through TCRdb and include only in-frame sequences with V and J called. Some clones fail to appear in such tables; in the studies checked, an unresolved V gene covers under half of the shortfall, and the cause of the remainder is unknown. For this sample the table gives fewer than 75,000 clones, of which 65% to 85% were detected only once. Approximately 9.5% of the sample is taken by the ten largest.

Material: PBMCs, obtained from a glioma patient whose treatment included an IDH1 peptide vaccine. The receptors originated from a woman aged 45-65 years with glioma.

CDR3 sequence: CASTPNRGEKLFF. DNA of the CDR3: TGCGCCAGCACTCCCAACAGGGGTGAAAAACTGTTTTTT. V is TRBV5-1 and J is TRBJ1-4; 7 bases fit TRBD1. Germline V gene lookup returns CDR1 SGHRS and CDR2 YFSETQ. The junction had 6 bases not matched to a gene; V was cut back by 6 bases and J by 7 bases. The CDR3 totals 13 residues.

This sequence joins TRBV5-4 and TRBJ2-5; tentatively, D is TRBD1 (5 bases). Trimming took 4 bases from V and 5 from J, leaving 9 bases between them. The germline CDR1 and CDR2 sequences are SGHNT and YYREEE (reference sequence). This CDR3 has 12 amino acids. The CDR3, as DNA: TGTGCCAGCAGCCATCCAGGGGAGACCCAGTACTTC. It encodes CASSHPGETQYF. The variable domain in full, with the rest retrieved from reference TRBV5-4 and TRBJ2-5, is ETGVTQSPTHLIKTRGQQVTLRCSSQSGHNTVSWYQQALGQGPQFIFQYYREEENGRGNFPPRFSGLQFPNYSSELNVNALELDDSALYLCASSHPGETQYFGPGTRLLVL.

The rearrangement links TRBV27 to TRBJ2-7, with D hard to call. CDR3 size: 15 residues. Germline V CDR1 and CDR2: MNHEY, SMNVEV (reference sequence). V was cut by 6 bases and J by 0 bases, with 15 bases left in between. This CDR3 is CASSPGRKLSYEQYF. CDR3 DNA sequence: TGTGCCAGCAGCCCCGGACGGAAGCTCTCCTACGAGCAGTACTTC.

This chain connects TRBV30 to TRBJ1-2; TRBD1 might be the D (6 bases). The CDR3 loop spans 15 amino acids. Deletions cut 5 bases from V and 2 bases from J, with 18 bases between. Germline lookup yields CDR1 GTSNPN and CDR2 SVGIG (reference sequence). The CDR3 reads CAWGFAGGPNYGYTF. The CDR3 region has the DNA TGTGCCTGGGGATTTGCGGGGGGCCCGAACTATGGCTACACCTTC.

The V call is TRBV5-1, the J call TRBJ2-1; the match to TRBD2 covers 9 bases. CDR1 and CDR2 from the germline V gene are SGHRS and YFSETQ. This CDR3 region has 16 residues. V trimming: 0 bases; J trimming: 7 bases; junction bases outside the gene matches: 8. CDR3 nucleotide sequence: TGCGCCAGCAGCTTGGATGGCGGGGGGGCCGTGAATGAGCAGTTCTTC. Its protein is CASSLDGGGAVNEQFF.

The rearrangement joins TRBV4-2 to TRBJ2-3; 15 positions agree with TRBD2. Germline V gives CDR1 LGHNA, CDR2 YNFKEQ. CDR3 size: 18 residues. J was trimmed by 8 bases and V by 0 bases; bases with no gene match: 9. In DNA form, the CDR3 reads TGTGCCAGCAGCCAAGAAGGACTAGCGGGGGGGCGTACATCTACGCAGTATTTT. Its translation: CASSQEGLAGGRTSTQYF.

This clone has just one count. The rearrangement links TRBV19 to TRBJ2-1; TRBD2 matches at 7 bases. The germline V gene has CDR1 LNHDA and CDR2 SQIVND (reference sequence). This CDR3 region has 15 residues. Trimming took 8 bases from V and 6 from J; bases not matched to a gene: 13. The CDR3 nucleotides are TGTGCCAGTTTAAGTCGGGGGGAAGGGGCCAATGAGCAGTTCTTC. Its protein product is CASLSRGEGANEQFF.

This sequence joins TRBV11-2 and TRBJ2-5; perhaps D is TRBD1 or TRBD2 (5 bases each). V was shortened by 7 bases and J by 2 bases, with 17 bases between the two germline ends. This CDR3 comprises 15 residues. CDR1 SGHAT and CDR2 FQNNGV come from the germline V gene. DNA of the CDR3: TGTGCCAGCATTGCCGGGACCCTACCTCAAGAGACCCAGTACTTC. Translation: CASIAGTLPQETQYF.

This clone was recorded once. The gene calls are TRBV7-9 and TRBJ2-7, with 10 bases lining up with TRBD1. In germline, CDR1 is SEHNR, CDR2 FQNEAQ (reference sequence). Germline trimming cut 4 bases from V and 2 bases from J; bases unmatched to any gene: 8. This CDR3 spans 16 amino acids. Written as DNA, the CDR3 is TGTGCCAGCAGCTCTCGGGACAGGGGATTCCCCTACGAGCAGTACTTC. Its protein product is CASSSRDRGFPYEQYF.

This chain connects TRBV6-1 to TRBJ2-7; 9 bases match TRBD1. After removal of 6 bases from V and 7 bases from J, the junction contained 10 bases not matched to a gene. The CDR3 sequence is 14 residues long. In germline, CDR1 is MNHNS, CDR2 SASEGT. CDR3 coding DNA: TGTGCCAGCAGAGTGGGACAGGGAGACAGAGAGCAGTACTTC. This codes for CASRVGQGDREQYF.

The rearrangement uses TRBV4-1 and TRBJ2-1; 7 bases agree with TRBD1. Germline lookup yields CDR1 MGHRA and CDR2 YSYEKL. V lost 4 bases to trimming and J lost 3 bases; unmatched junction nucleotides: 6. The CDR3 is 15 residues long. The CDR3 sequence is CASSRGQTNYNEQFF. The CDR3 DNA sequence: TGCGCCAGCAGCCGGGGACAGACCAACTACAATGAGCAGTTCTTC.

The chain has TRBV19 and TRBJ1-6; TRBD1 might be the D (6 bases). The V and J ends lost 6 bases and 14 bases respectively, with 23 bases between them. Germline V CDR1 and CDR2: LNHDA, SQIVND (reference sequence). The length of the CDR3 is 15 residues. This CDR3 is CASRRSDSLSGTLHF. Here the CDR3 DNA reads TGTGCCAGTAGGAGGTCGGACAGTCTATCGGGCACCCTCCACTTT.

This sequence joins TRBV7-2 and TRBJ2-2; D is unresolved. The CDR3 runs 16 residues. Trimming left V 3 bases short and J 6 bases short, with 17 bases between. Germline V gene lookup returns CDR1 SGHTA and CDR2 FQGNSA. The CDR3 DNA follows: TGTGCCAGCAGCTTTCTCCTATCACGGGTGTCCGGGGAGCTGTTTTTT. Encoded protein: CASSFLLSRVSGELFF.

The count of this clone is one. V and J are TRBV7-9 and TRBJ2-3; TRBD1 matches 11 bases. V lost 6 bases, J lost 6 bases, and 5 bases stayed unmatched. Germline CDR1 and CDR2: SEHNR and FQNEAQ (reference sequence). The CDR3 sequence is 14 residues long. The CDR3 protein is CASRRTGGMDTQYF. CDR3 coding DNA: TGTGCCAGCAGACGGACAGGGGGCATGGATACGCAGTATTTT.

The J gene is TRBJ2-7, the V gene TRBV7-2; D possibly corresponds to TRBD1 (6 bases). CDR3 length: 13 amino acids. V shed 1 base and J shed 4 bases, with 8 bases lying between them. The germline V gene has CDR1 SGHTA and CDR2 FQGNSA. CDR3 protein: CASSLGTEYEQYF. For the CDR3, the DNA is TGTGCCAGCAGCTTAGGGACAGAATACGAGCAGTACTTC.

The chain recombines TRBV30 with TRBJ2-7; maybe TRBD2 (5 bases). Between the trimmed V and J ends, which lost 0 bases and 1 base, there was a span of 13 bases. The V gene's germline CDR1 is GTSNPN and CDR2 SVGIG (reference sequence). The CDR3 is made up of 15 amino acids. CDR3 in amino acids: CAWSVSAARSYEQYF. CDR3 bases: TGTGCCTGGAGTGTTTCAGCGGCCCGTTCCTACGAGCAGTACTTC.

This rearrangement joins TRBV4-3 to TRBJ1-3; D call uncertain. The CDR3 contains 15 residues. The V gene's germline CDR1 is LGHNA and CDR2 YSLEER. Deletions cut 0 bases from V and 4 bases from J, with 10 bases between. The CDR3 DNA sequence: TGCGCCAGCAGCCAAGATCCCTACTGGGGAAACACCATATATTTT. Translation: CASSQDPYWGNTIYF.

The chain links TRBV7-2 to TRBJ2-1; TRBD1 matches 7 bases. Germline V gene sequence: CDR1 SGHTA, CDR2 FQGNSA. This CDR3 has 12 amino acids. The J segment lost 9 bases and the V segment lost 6 bases, leaving 5 bases of the junction unmatched. The CDR3 coding sequence is TGTGCCAGCAGTCCTACAGGGGTTGAGCAGTTCTTC. This translates into CASSPTGVEQFF.

CDR3 in amino acids: CAITAAGRNEQYF. The DNA for the CDR3 is TGTGCCATCACGGCGGCAGGAAGGAACGAGCAGTACTTC. The rearrangement links TRBV10-3 to TRBJ2-7; D remains unclear. This CDR3 contains 13 residues. V was pared by 7 bases and J by 5 bases, with 15 bases between. Germline CDR1 and CDR2: ENHRY and SYGVKD.

The chain has TRBV4-3 and TRBJ1-6; tentative D call: TRBD1 (6 bases). The length of the CDR3 is 16 residues. Germline assignment: CDR1 LGHNA and CDR2 YSLEER. V was cut by 1 base and J by 9 bases, with 16 bases left in between. The CDR3 region has the DNA TGCGCCAGCAGCCAAGTAAGGGGAACAGGGCCTTCACCCCTCCACTTT. It encodes CASSQVRGTGPSPLHF.

The V and J genes are TRBV4-1 and TRBJ2-3; TRBD2 matches 13 bases. With 0 bases clipped from V and 5 bases from J, the junction kept 5 bases outside the gene matches. The V gene's germline CDR1 is MGHRA and CDR2 YSYEKL. The CDR3 is 17 amino acids. The CDR3: CASSQEGTSGVVDTQYF. CDR3 nucleotide sequence: TGCGCCAGCAGCCAAGAAGGGACTAGCGGGGTTGTAGATACGCAGTATTTT.

About this clone: Its ends do not fully match the called genes, so a read error is possible. The chain employs TRBV19 and TRBJ1-1; unclear D gene. The germline CDR1 and CDR2 sequences are LNHDA and SQIVND (reference sequence). The CDR3 contains 11 residues. For the CDR3, the DNA is TGTGCCAGTAGTGCCTGTACTGCAGCTTTCTTT. Translation gives CASSACTAAFF.